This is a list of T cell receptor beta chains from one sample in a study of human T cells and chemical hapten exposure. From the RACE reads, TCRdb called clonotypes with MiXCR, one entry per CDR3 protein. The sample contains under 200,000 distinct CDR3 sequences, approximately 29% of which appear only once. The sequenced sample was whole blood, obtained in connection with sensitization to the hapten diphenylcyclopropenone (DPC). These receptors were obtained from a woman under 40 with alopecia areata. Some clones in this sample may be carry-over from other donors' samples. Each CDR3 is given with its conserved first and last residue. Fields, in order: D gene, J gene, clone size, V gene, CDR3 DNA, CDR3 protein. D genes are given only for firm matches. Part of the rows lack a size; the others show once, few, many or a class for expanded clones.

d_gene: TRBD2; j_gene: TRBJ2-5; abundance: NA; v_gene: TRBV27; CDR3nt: TGTGCCAGCAGTAGCTTACTAGCGGGAGCCGGGACCCAGTACTTC; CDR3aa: CASSSLLAGAGTQYF
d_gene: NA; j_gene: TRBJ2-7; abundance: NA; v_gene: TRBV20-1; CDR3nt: TGCAGTGCTAGAGGACAGCTTGGAACCTACGAGCAGTACTTC; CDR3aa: CSARGQLGTYEQYF
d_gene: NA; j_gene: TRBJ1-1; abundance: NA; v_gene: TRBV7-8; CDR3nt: TGTGCCAGCAGCTTAGATCTGGGCAAGGTCACTGAAGCTTTCTTT; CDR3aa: CASSLDLGKVTEAFF
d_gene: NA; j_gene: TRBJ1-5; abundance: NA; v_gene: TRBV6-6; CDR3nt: TGTGCCAGCAGTACTAACACATTTCAACCCCAGCATTTT; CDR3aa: CASSTNTFQPQHF
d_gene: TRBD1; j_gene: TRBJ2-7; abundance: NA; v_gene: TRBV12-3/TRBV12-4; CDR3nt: TGTGCCAGCAGTACAGGGGACATAGTAACCTACGAGCAGTACTTC; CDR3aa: CASSTGDIVTYEQYF
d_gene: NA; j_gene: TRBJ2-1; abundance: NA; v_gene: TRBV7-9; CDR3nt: TGTGCCAGCAGCCGATCTACAGGAAGCAAGCAGTTCTTC; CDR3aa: CASSRSTGSKQFF
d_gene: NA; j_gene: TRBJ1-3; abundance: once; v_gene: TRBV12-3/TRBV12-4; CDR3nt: TGTGCCAGTAGATCTGGCTCTGGAAACACCATATATTTT; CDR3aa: CASRSGSGNTIYF
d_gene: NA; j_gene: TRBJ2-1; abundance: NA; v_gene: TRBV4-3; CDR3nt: TGCGCCAGCAGCCCCTCGTTGGGCGTCAATGAGCAGTTCTTC; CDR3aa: CASSPSLGVNEQFF
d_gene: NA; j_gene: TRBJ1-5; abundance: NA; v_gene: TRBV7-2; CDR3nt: TGTGCCAGCAGCTTAGCTGTGGATCAGCCCCAGCATTTT; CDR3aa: CASSLAVDQPQHF
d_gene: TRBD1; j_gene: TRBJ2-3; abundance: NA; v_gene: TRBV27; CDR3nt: TGTGCCAGCAGACTGGACAGGGGAGGAAGCACAGATACGCAGTATTTT; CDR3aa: CASRLDRGGSTDTQYF
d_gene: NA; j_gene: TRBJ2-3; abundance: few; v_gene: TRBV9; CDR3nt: TGTGCCAGCAGCGCCGTAGGGTGGAGCACAGATACGCAGTATTTT; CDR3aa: CASSAVGWSTDTQYF
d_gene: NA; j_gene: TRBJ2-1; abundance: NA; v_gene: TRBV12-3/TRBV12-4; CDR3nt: TGTGCCTCCTCGATGTGGCTAAATGAGCAGTTCTTC; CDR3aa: CASSMWLNEQFF
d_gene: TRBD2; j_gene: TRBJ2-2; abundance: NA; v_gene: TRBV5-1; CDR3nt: TGCGCCAGCAGCAGGACTAGCGGGACCCCCGGGGAGCTGTTTTTT; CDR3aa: CASSRTSGTPGELFF
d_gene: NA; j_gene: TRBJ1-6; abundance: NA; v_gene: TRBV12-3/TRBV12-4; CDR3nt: TGTGCCAGCAGTTTGGGGGGCATACCCCTCCACTTT; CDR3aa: CASSLGGIPLHF
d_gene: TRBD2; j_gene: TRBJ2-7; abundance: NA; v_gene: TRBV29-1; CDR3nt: TGCAGCGTCGCAACTAGCGGGAGAGAGCAGTACTTC; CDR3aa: CSVATSGREQYF
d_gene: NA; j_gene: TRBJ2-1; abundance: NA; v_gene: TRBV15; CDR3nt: TGTGCCACCAGCAGAGTTCGGGCGCAGATCAATGAGCAGTTCTTC; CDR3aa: CATSRVRAQINEQFF
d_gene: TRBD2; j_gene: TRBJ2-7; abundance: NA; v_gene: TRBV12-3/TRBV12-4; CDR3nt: TGTGCCAGCAGTTTGCTCGGGTGGAGTAGCGGGACCTCCGAGCAGTACTTC; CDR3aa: CASSLLGWSSGTSEQYF
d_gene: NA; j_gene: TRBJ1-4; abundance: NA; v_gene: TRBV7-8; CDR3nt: TGTGCCAGCAGCTCCAGTTATGAAAAACTGTTTTTT; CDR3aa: CASSSSYEKLFF
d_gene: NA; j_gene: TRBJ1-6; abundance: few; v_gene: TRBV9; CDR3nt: TGTGCCAGCAGCGTCGATGGAGATAATTCACCCCTCCACTTT; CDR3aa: CASSVDGDNSPLHF
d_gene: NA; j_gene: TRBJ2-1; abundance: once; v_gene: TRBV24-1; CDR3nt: TGTGCCACCAGTGAGGGCTCACCCTCCTACAATGAGCAGTTCTTC; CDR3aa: CATSEGSPSYNEQFF
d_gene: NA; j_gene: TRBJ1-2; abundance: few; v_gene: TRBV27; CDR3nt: TGTGCCAGCAGTACCGGGGGCGGGCGATATGGCTACACCTTC; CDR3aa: CASSTGGGRYGYTF
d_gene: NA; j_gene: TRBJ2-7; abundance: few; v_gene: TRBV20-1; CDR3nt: TGCAGTGCTAGAGATAGTACTAGCTTCGAGCAGTACTTC; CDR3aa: CSARDSTSFEQYF
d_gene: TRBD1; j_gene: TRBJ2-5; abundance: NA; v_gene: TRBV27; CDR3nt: TGTGCCAGCAAAAAGGGGGCCCAAGAGACCCAGTACTTC; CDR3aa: CASKKGAQETQYF
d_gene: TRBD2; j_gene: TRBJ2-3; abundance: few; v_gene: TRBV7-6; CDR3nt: TGTGCCAGCAGCTTAGCCGCTAGCGGGTACACAGATACGCAGTATTTT; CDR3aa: CASSLAASGYTDTQYF